The 19 T cell receptor beta chains presented below share a single source sample, sequenced in a study of T cells after yellow fever vaccination. MiXCR was run by TCRdb on the 5' RACE reads, yielding one entry per CDR3 protein. The profile shows 400,000 or so distinct CDR3 sequences, 11% of them singletons. Sequenced material: PBMCs, taken on the day of the first yellow fever vaccination. These TCRs come from a man aged 18 to 35 who received the YFV17D yellow fever vaccine.

This clonotype was seen only a few times. This chain links TRBV25-1 with TRBJ1-1; D may be TRBD1 (6 bases). The CDR3 runs to 15 residues. Trimming took 3 bases from V and 0 from J, leaving 11 bases between them. Germline lookup yields CDR1 MGHDK and CDR2 SYGVNS. The CDR3 nucleotides read TGTGCCAGCAGTGACGGGGGCAGCTTGAACACTGAAGCTTTCTTT. Protein sequence: CASSDGGSLNTEAFF. Full variable domain (remainder filled in from reference TRBV25-1 and TRBJ1-1): EADIYQTPRYLVIGTGKKITLECSQTMGHDKMYWYQQDPGMELHLIHYSYGVNSTEKGDLSSESTVSRIRTEHFPLTLESARPSHTSQYLCASSDGGSLNTEAFFGQGTRLTVV.

This clonotype was seen a single time. This rearrangement joins TRBV9 to TRBJ1-3; no definite D call. Germline V gives CDR1 SGDLS, CDR2 YYNGEE. The ends were cut back, 2 bases at V and 4 bases at J, with 7 bases in the middle. There are 13 residues in the CDR3. The CDR3 DNA follows: TGTGCCAGCAGCGTCACGGGCGGAAACACCATATATTTT. It specifies CASSVTGGNTIYF.

V usage is TRBV4-1 and J usage is TRBJ1-4; D is uncertain. This CDR3 comprises 13 residues. Germline values: CDR1 MGHRA, CDR2 YSYEKL. V was pared by 1 base and J by 8 bases, with 8 bases between. CDR3 bases: TGCGCCAGCAGCCAAGTGATTAGGGAAAAACTGTTTTTT. Translated, it gives CASSQVIREKLFF.

This clonotype was recorded a few times. This clone may be a read error of a much larger clone one base away. The chain's CDR3 is CASSLQGVQETLYF. CDR3 nucleotides: TGTGCCAGCAGCTTACAGGGGGTTCAAGAGACCCTGTACTTC. V usage is TRBV7-9 and J usage is TRBJ2-5; 7 bases map to TRBD1. The CDR3 totals 14 residues. The germline V gene encodes CDR1 SEHNR and CDR2 FQNEAQ (reference sequence). The entire variable domain, with the rest obtained from reference TRBV7-9 and TRBJ2-5, is as follows: DTGVSQNPRHKITKRGQNVTFRCDPISEHNRLYWYRQTLGQGPEFLTYFQNEAQLEKSRLLSDRFSAERPKGSFSTLEIQRTEQGDSAMYLCASSLQGVQETLYFGPGTRLLVL.

The table lists this clonotype with many counts. The chain carries TRBV24-1 and TRBJ2-5; the match to TRBD2 covers 9 bases. The germline V gene encodes CDR1 KGHDR and CDR2 SFDVKD. With 6 bases clipped from V and 3 bases from J, the junction kept 1 base outside the gene matches. The CDR3 covers 13 residues. The CDR3 sequence: CATSPSGEETQYF. CDR3 nucleotides: TGTGCCACCAGTCCTAGCGGGGAAGAGACCCAGTACTTC.

The chain has TRBV5-1 and TRBJ2-3; 12 bases align to TRBD2. The CDR3 is made up of 15 amino acids. The V and J ends lost 4 bases and 7 bases, in that order; junction bases with no gene match: 7. Germline lookup yields CDR1 SGHRS and CDR2 YFSETQ. The CDR3 nucleotides read TGCGCCAGCAGCCTAACTAGCGGGGGGTCCTATACGCAGTATTTT. Translated, it gives CASSLTSGGSYTQYF.

The chain combines TRBV6-1 with TRBJ2-5, with D maybe TRBD1 (5 bases). Germline-derived CDR1 and CDR2 are MNHNS and SASEGT. V lost 6 bases and J lost 4, with 15 bases in between. The length of the CDR3 is 14 residues. The CDR3 loop is CASSKGQGRETQYF. The DNA of the CDR3 is TGTGCCAGCAGCAAAGGGCAGGGAAGAGAGACCCAGTACTTC.

This clonotype was seen a few times. The V gene is TRBV19, the J gene TRBJ1-1; no firm D call. The germline V gene encodes CDR1 LNHDA and CDR2 SQIVND (reference sequence). The length of the CDR3 is 14 residues. V lost 3 bases to trimming and J lost 7 bases, with 15 bases between them. The CDR3: CASSIGGLGNEAFF. DNA for the CDR3: TGTGCCAGTAGTATCGGTGGGTTGGGTAATGAAGCTTTCTTT.

This clonotype has only a few counts. This chain links TRBV7-9 with TRBJ1-5; D unclear. This CDR3 has 16 amino acids. Germline lookup yields CDR1 SEHNR and CDR2 FQNEAQ (reference sequence). V was trimmed by 2 bases and J by 2 bases, leaving 13 bases between them. CDR3 nucleotide sequence: TGTGCCAGCAGCTTAAGTGGCACCGGGGGCAATCAGCCCCAGCATTTT. Amino acids: CASSLSGTGGNQPQHF.

This sequence joins TRBV6-5 and TRBJ2-5; D is perhaps TRBD1 (5 bases). The CDR3 has 16 residues. Germline lookup yields CDR1 MNHEY and CDR2 SVGAGI. V was shortened by 0 bases and J by 3 bases, with 14 bases between the two germline ends. The CDR3 DNA sequence: TGTGCCAGCAGTTACTCGAAATACAGGCCCGAAGAGACCCAGTACTTC. It is translated as CASSYSKYRPEETQYF.

This clonotype was observed a handful of times. The chain is built from TRBV23-1 and TRBJ1-5; D is undetermined. Being an ORF, TRBV23-1 has a function that is uncertain. The V end was cut by 4 bases, the J end by 7 bases, with 11 bases between. This CDR3 region has 13 residues. The CDR3 reads CASSREQFQPQHF. The CDR3 bases are TGCGCCAGCAGTCGAGAGCAGTTCCAGCCCCAGCATTTT.

This clonotype was recorded a few times. V usage is TRBV20-1 and J usage is TRBJ1-5, with unresolved D. V lost 6 bases to trimming and J lost 2 bases, with 23 bases between them. Germline V gives CDR1 DFQATT, CDR2 SNEGSKA (reference sequence). The CDR3 has 17 residues. In DNA, the CDR3 is TGCAGTGCCGGCCTTGGATGGGGAACGAAGGGCAATCAGCCCCAGCATTTT. This translates into CSAGLGWGTKGNQPQHF.

This clonotype turned up a few times. The genes are TRBV11-2 and TRBJ1-6; unclear D gene. Germline V gene sequence: CDR1 SGHAT, CDR2 FQNNGV. The CDR3 is 15 residues long. V shed 1 base and J shed 10 bases, with 14 bases lying between them. The CDR3 loop reads CASSLAFGVGSPLHF. CDR3 bases: TGTGCCAGCAGCTTAGCTTTCGGGGTAGGGTCACCCCTCCACTTT.

This clonotype was found a few times. The gene calls are TRBV12-3 or TRBV12-4 and TRBJ2-3; tentatively, D is TRBD2 (5 bases). This CDR3 spans 15 amino acids. The V and J ends lost 5 bases and 2 bases respectively, with 14 bases between them. The CDR3 DNA reads TGTGCCAGCAGTACCTACAGCGGACCCACAGATACGCAGTATTTT. This translates into CASSTYSGPTDTQYF.

The chain recombines TRBV18 with TRBJ1-1; TRBD1 might be the D (6 bases). The CDR3 runs 17 residues. V lost 4 bases and J lost 1, with 19 bases in between. Germline V gene lookup returns CDR1 KGHSH and CDR2 LQKENI. This chain's CDR3 is CASSLLAGGPWNTEAFF. Here the CDR3 DNA reads TGTGCCAGCTCACTCCTCGCCGGGGGCCCATGGAACACTGAAGCTTTCTTT.

At least ten counts were recorded for this clonotype. This chain connects TRBV5-1 to TRBJ2-2; 10 positions agree with TRBD2. Trimming at V came to 4 bases and at J to 5 bases, leaving 8 bases not matched to a gene. There are 16 residues in the CDR3. Per germline, CDR1 SGHRS and CDR2 YFSETQ. The chain's CDR3 is CASSPIAGGTTGELFF. CDR3 DNA: TGCGCCAGCAGCCCCATAGCGGGGGGTACGACCGGGGAGCTGTTTTTT.

J is TRBJ2-3 and V is TRBV9; a possible D gene is TRBD2 (6 bases). The CDR3 sequence is 15 residues long. Germline lookup yields CDR1 SGDLS and CDR2 YYNGEE. The V gene lost 2 bases and the J gene lost 2 bases, with 12 bases spanning the gap. The CDR3 here is CASSVRGKSTDTQYF. DNA for the CDR3: TGTGCCAGCAGCGTTCGGGGGAAATCCACAGATACGCAGTATTTT.

This clonotype was counted only a few times. The genes are TRBV6-1 and TRBJ2-3; 9 positions agree with TRBD2. Germline CDR1 reads MNHNS; CDR2 reads SASEGT. CDR3 size: 15 residues. V lost 7 bases, J lost 2 bases, and 7 bases stayed unmatched. CDR3 residues: CASIGGGASTDTQYF. The CDR3 region has the DNA TGTGCCAGCATAGGCGGGGGGGCTTCCACAGATACGCAGTATTTT.

This clonotype was detected ten times or more. The genes are TRBV12-3 or TRBV12-4 and TRBJ2-1; the match to TRBD2 covers 8 bases. The CDR3 has 14 residues. Germline trimming cut 6 bases from V and 2 bases from J; bases unmatched to any gene: 3. DNA for the CDR3: TGTGCCAGCAGCCTAGCGGGTACCTACAATGAGCAGTTCTTC. This gives the protein CASSLAGTYNEQFF.